The rows below give T cell receptor beta chains drawn from one sample of a study of T cells in Graves' hyperthyroidism and ophthalmopathy. TCRdb ran MiXCR on the multiplex PCR reads and lists one entry per CDR3 protein. The data show about 510,000 distinct CDR3 sequences, 40% to 50% seen once. The sequencing input was peripheral blood or thyroid tissue (not recorded which). These receptor sequences come from an adult woman with Graves' disease, either hyperthyroidism or ophthalmopathy (not recorded which). Each CDR3 is given with its conserved first and last residue. D genes are given only for firm matches. Clone sizes are given selectively: once, few, many, or a class where the clone is expanded.

D	J	V	size	CDR3	DNA
NA	TRBJ1-3	TRBV7-2	NA	CASSSTRGDGNTIYF	TGTGCCAGCAGCTCTACACGGGGAGATGGAAACACCATATATTTT
NA	TRBJ1-3	TRBV20-1	few	CSARDNLLGNTIYF	TGCAGTGCTAGAGATAACTTATTAGGAAACACCATATATTTT
NA	TRBJ2-7	TRBV2	NA	CASSLSPGTPVEYF	TGTGCCAGCAGTTTATCACCCGGGACCCCGGTGGAGTACTTC
TRBD1	TRBJ1-2	TRBV7-8	many	CASSLGTGGYGYTF	TGTGCCAGCAGCCTAGGGACAGGAGGTTATGGCTACACCTTC
TRBD1	TRBJ1-1	TRBV2	NA	CASSERGRRNTEAFF	TGTGCCAGCAGTGAAAGGGGGCGAAGGAACACTGAAGCTTTCTTT
NA	TRBJ1-2	TRBV6-1	NA	CASMRVLGRGYTF	TGTGCCAGCATGAGGGTTCTTGGGCGAGGCTACACCTTC
NA	TRBJ2-7	TRBV20-1	many	CSAAGPSSYEQYF	TGCAGTGCTGCGGGGCCTTCCTCCTACGAGCAGTACTTC
NA	TRBJ1-2	TRBV7-2	few	CASKLPGANYGYTF	TGTGCCAGCAAACTACCGGGGGCGAACTATGGCTACACCTTC
NA	TRBJ2-2	TRBV20-1	once	CSARDARNTGELFF	TGCAGTGCTAGAGATGCCAGGAACACCGGGGAGCTGTTTTTT
NA	TRBJ1-1	TRBV7-9	NA	CASSPPSGVGDTEAFF	TGTGCCAGCAGCCCCCCTTCGGGAGTCGGCGACACTGAAGCTTTCTTT
TRBD1	TRBJ2-6	TRBV29-1	NA	CSAGTGRLPSGANVLTF	TGCAGCGCTGGGACAGGGAGGCTCCCTTCTGGGGCCAACGTCCTGACTTTC
TRBD1	TRBJ2-5	TRBV29-1	few	CSVEPLTGGVQETQYF	TGCAGCGTTGAACCTCTAACAGGGGGCGTTCAAGAGACCCAGTACTTC
NA	TRBJ2-5	TRBV11-2	many	CASSRGGGINQETQYF	TGTGCCAGCAGCCGAGGAGGCGGAATAAACCAAGAGACCCAGTACTTC
TRBD1	TRBJ2-2	TRBV20-1	many	CSARDIQGARGGELFF	TGCAGTGCTAGAGATATCCAGGGGGCGCGCGGCGGGGAGCTGTTTTTT
TRBD1	TRBJ2-7	TRBV19	NA	CASSPGGQGFYEQYF	TGTGCCAGTAGTCCCGGGGGACAGGGGTTCTACGAGCAATACTTC
NA	TRBJ2-5	TRBV20-1	NA	CSARARGSKETQYF	TGCAGTGCTAGAGCACGGGGGTCTAAAGAGACCCAGTACTTC
NA	TRBJ1-5	TRBV6-1	NA	CASSPPGRGNQPQHF	TGTGCCAGCAGTCCCCCGGGACGGGGCAATCAGCCCCAGCATTTT
TRBD2	TRBJ2-5	TRBV5-1	NA	CASSFPQGGHQETQYF	TGCGCCAGCAGCTTCCCCCAGGGAGGGCACCAAGAGACCCAGTACTTC
NA	TRBJ2-7	TRBV24-1	NA	CATSDVQGPEQYF	TGTGCCACCAGTGATGTCCAGGGCCCCGAGCAGTACTTC
NA	TRBJ2-7	TRBV20-1	NA	CSAGGSHEQYF	TGCAGTGCTGGCGGGTCCCACGAGCAGTACTTC
TRBD2	TRBJ2-2	TRBV7-9	NA	CASRSLAGAVTGELFF	TGTGCCAGCAGGTCCCTAGCGGGGGCCGTCACCGGGGAGCTGTTTTTT
NA	TRBJ2-7	TRBV13	many	CASSLGHTYEQYF	TGTGCCAGCAGCTTAGGACATACCTACGAGCAGTACTTC
TRBD2	TRBJ2-7	TRBV2	NA	CASALGLAGVEQYF	TGTGCCAGCGCCCTGGGACTAGCGGGTGTCGAGCAGTACTTC
TRBD1	TRBJ1-1	TRBV20-1	many	CSAKNRGAEAFF	TGCAGTGCAAAGAACAGGGGCGCGGAAGCTTTCTTT
TRBD1	TRBJ2-2	TRBV28	NA	CASRTGPTTGELFF	TGTGCCAGCAGGACAGGGCCGACCACCGGGGAGCTGTTTTTT
NA	TRBJ2-5	TRBV7-9	many	CASSLLPETQYF	TGTGCCAGCAGCTTACTTCCGGAGACCCAGTACTTC
NA	TRBJ1-1	TRBV4-1	many	CASSQVVVGTEAFF	TGCGCCAGCAGCCAAGTGGTGGTCGGGACTGAAGCTTTCTTT
TRBD1	TRBJ1-5	TRBV7-2	NA	CASSSSSGQGHQPQHF	TGTGCCAGCAGCTCTTCCTCGGGACAGGGCCATCAGCCCCAGCATTTT
NA	TRBJ2-5	TRBV7-9	many	CASSSSRPPAQETQYF	TGTGCCAGCAGTAGCAGCAGGCCCCCAGCCCAAGAGACCCAGTACTTC
NA	TRBJ1-1	TRBV6-5	NA	CASSSGLGAFF	TGTGCCAGCAGTTCGGGACTTGGGGCTTTCTTT
NA	TRBJ1-6	TRBV7-2	NA	CASSFGGEISPLHF	TGTGCCAGCAGCTTCGGCGGGGAGATTTCACCCCTCCACTTT
NA	TRBJ2-1	TRBV20-1	NA	CSARYAVYNEQFF	TGCAGTGCCAGATATGCTGTCTACAATGAGCAGTTCTTC
NA	TRBJ1-4	TRBV12-3/TRBV12-4	NA	CASSPGFNEKLFF	TGTGCCAGCTCCCCGGGGTTCAATGAAAAACTGTTTTTT
NA	TRBJ2-7	TRBV7-9	NA	CASSYTQGSEQYF	TGTGCCAGCAGCTACACCCAGGGGAGCGAGCAGTACTTC
NA	TRBJ1-1	TRBV6-1	NA	CASSEALWQNTEAFF	TGTGCCAGCAGTGAAGCCTTATGGCAGAACACTGAAGCTTTCTTT
NA	TRBJ1-1	TRBV7-9	once	CASSHGGIGTEAFF	TGTGCCAGCAGCCACGGGGGGATTGGCACTGAAGCTTTCTTT
TRBD1	TRBJ2-7	TRBV20-1	few	CSARVPGQGYEQYF	TGCAGTGCTAGGGTACCGGGACAGGGCTACGAGCAGTACTTC
NA	TRBJ1-1	TRBV3-1	many	CASSQDQSRGQAFF	TGTGCCAGCAGCCAAGATCAGTCTCGGGGGCAAGCTTTCTTT
NA	TRBJ2-3	TRBV29-1	NA	CSVEGSSPSTDTQYF	TGCAGCGTTGAAGGAAGCAGCCCTAGCACAGATACGCAGTATTTT
NA	TRBJ1-1	TRBV5-1	many	CASSLGRGGQYTEAFF	TGCGCCAGCAGCTTGGGGAGGGGGGGGCAGTACACTGAAGCTTTCTTT